Reported below is one T cell receptor (beta chain). No antigen is known for it. No base-level quality is on record; no much larger clone is a single base apart. TCRbeta CDR3 regions were sequenced with the immunoSEQ Assay. After extraction, genomic DNA underwent amplification by bias-controlled multiplex PCR, followed by high-throughput sequencing. In the source study's methods: To quantify the absolute abundance of every unique TCRbeta CDR3 region, sequences were collapsed and filtered. T cell fraction was estimated by normalization of TCRbeta template counts to usable DNA, with usable DNA being measured through amplification of reference genes present in all nucleated cells. Repertoire TCRs were annotated as SARS-CoV-2-specific by exact matching of V gene, CDR3 amino acid sequence and J gene to a known reactive TCR set. The reference SARS-CoV-2 TCR set came from MIRA and was filtered for enrichment in COVID-19-positive ImmuneCODE repertoires, removing public or cross-reactive TCRs. Using the MIRA antigens, annotated TCRs were further analysed by specific ORF or by position within an ORF. Breadth was defined as the number of annotated unique rearrangements divided by the total number of unique productive rearrangements, and depth was defined as the summed frequency of the annotated unique rearrangements. TCR breadth was compared between groups using two-sided Wilcoxon rank-sum tests. The table was pulled from immuneACCESS by TCRdb, which kept in-frame rearrangements only. Such tables lose some clones; where checked, under half of the loss comes from unresolved V genes, and the rest has no known cause. That table gives V, J and clone size, and the DNA gave D and trimming. Counted in this sample were about 480,000 clones; around 88% of them appeared once. Of the sample, about 13% falls within the top ten clones.

The treatment or condition tag for this specimen amounts to: around 19 received Ad26.COV2.S at low or high dose, single or two shots; roughly five received placebo; per-sample allocation not given. For vaccine and placebo recipients, the sequenced repertoires came from samples collected on day 63 after the first injection. Between 29 July and 7 August 2020, Cohort 1b enrolled about 27 adults aged 18-55 years at one site in Boston, USA. Ad26.COV2.S was a replication-incompetent adenovirus type 26 vector that expressed a prefusion-stabilized SARS-CoV-2 spike protein derived from the original Wuhan strain. This entry belongs to a study of Ad26.COV2.S vaccination and SARS-CoV-2 variants (dated by TCRdb to the early 2020s). Background on the whole study: Donors in the vaccine arm were drawn from COV1001, a multicentre, randomized, double-blind, placebo-controlled phase I-IIa trial testing Ad26.COV2.S in healthy adults. A total of approximately 32 samples were included in the TCR-sequenced set, comprising about 20 Ad26.COV2.S vaccine recipients, 5 placebo recipients and 8 SARS-CoV-2 convalescent individuals. Sequencing of the TCRbeta repertoire served to evaluate the specificity and breadth of SARS-CoV-2-reactive T cell receptors following Ad26.COV2.S vaccination. Participants in the trial were split at random into five groups of five each, receiving low-dose or high-dose Ad26.COV2.S once or twice, or else placebo on both occasions. Throughout the experiments and outcome assessment, investigators stayed blinded to trial group allocation. Ad26.COV2.S was administered intramuscularly at 5 x 10^10 or 1 x 10^11 viral particles, either as a single shot or as two shots given 56 days apart.

The CDR3 starts with the cysteine, ends with the phenylalanine, and has 13 residues. The sequence is cut down to CDR3 DNA, 39 bases in frame from base 1. In the germline V gene (reference sequence), CDR1 corresponds to MNHEY and CDR2 to SMNVEV. V loses 2 bases, J loses 7 bases, and the germline ends lie 12 bases apart. The paper's findings and limits, for the study overall: Comparable non-spike TCR breadth was observed between vaccine and placebo recipients, consistent with only spike being contained in the vaccine. Spike-specific TCR breadth was higher in Ad26.COV2.S recipients than in placebo recipients (P = 0.0014). The study was not powered to compare responses between vaccine doses or regimens. It was noted by the authors that total T cell responses may have been underestimated by the TCR breadth and depth analyses. After vaccination, spike-specific CD8+ and CD4+ T cell responses were reported to show substantial breadth.

The material was peripheral blood, obtained in a trial of Ad26.COV2.S vaccine versus placebo. This receptor was identified in a person aged 18-60 years who received the Ad26.COV2.S COVID-19 vaccine or a placebo. The chain is made from TRBV27 and TRBJ2-7, with TRBD2 tentatively as D gene (5 bases match). The sequence in DNA is TGTGCCAGCAGTTTAGCGGGTGGCTGGGAGCAGTACTTC. This yields the protein CASSLAGGWEQYF.